The source of this T cell receptor beta chain is a study of vaccination effects on CD4 cells after COVID-19. Germline-derived CDR1 and CDR2 are MNHEY and SVGAGI. This CDR3 comprises 13 residues. V was trimmed by 5 bases and J by 1 base, leaving 8 bases between them. An approximately ten-day culture period preceded the isolation of CD4+ T cells. Participants completed two doses of the BNT162b2 or mRNA-1273 vaccine. This clone has only a few counts. The antigen is unknown. TCRdb's copy holds only in-frame clones and misses some; the assay was immunoSEQ multiplex PCR. Found here are 60,000 to 80,000 clones, around 69% of them singletons; the top ten hold about 2%.

This receptor was identified in a human donor who received a COVID-19 vaccine. The chain links TRBV6-5 to TRBJ1-2; tentatively, D is TRBD1 (5 bases). Sequenced material: CD4+ T cells from PBMCs cultured without peptide, taken after COVID-19 vaccination. This chain's CDR3 is CASSPQGNYGYTF. CDR3 nucleotides: TGTGCCAGCAGTCCTCAGGGTAACTATGGCTACACCTTC.